The T cell receptor beta chain described here comes from a study of cytomegalovirus exposure and HLA in healthy donors. Notes on this clone: Its antigen is not identified.

The germline V and J ends were trimmed by 1 base and 2 bases, with 9 bases remaining between them. The CDR3 covers 14 residues. CDR1 is SGHTA and CDR2 is FQGNSA in the germline V gene. PCR involved 60 Vbeta and 13 Jbeta primers. Sequenced by immunoSEQ multiplex PCR; TCRdb stores in-frame clones only, minus some. Counted here are around 74,000 clones, roughly 74% occurring once; the ten biggest clones make up roughly 3.5%. Study conclusions and caveats: There were several of the most significant clusters that appeared linked to common viral pathogens in a later analysis. In a later analysis, across HLA loci, associated TCR counts were highest for DRB1, lowest for HLA-C.

The clonotype comes from a man aged 35 to 55 in good health and CMV-seronegative. Sequencing input: PBMCs. The V gene is TRBV7-2, the J gene TRBJ2-7; D possibly corresponds to TRBD1 (5 bases). CDR3 region: CASSLGGTTYEQYF. The CDR3 DNA sequence: TGTGCCAGCAGCTTAGGGGGCACGACCTACGAGCAGTACTTC.